This T cell receptor beta chain was identified during a study of OX40 agonist ivuxolimab in advanced cancers. Study overall: Treatment received earlier with anti-PD-1, anti-PD-L1 or anti-CTLA-4 agents was allowed, and over 30% had some. Findings and caveats of the study: Clonal expansion from baseline to week 6 occurred in both CD4+ and CD8+ T cells.

Repertoires were generated with immunoSEQ multiplex PCR, while TCRdb's copy carries only in-frame clones and drops some. The sample holds about 33,000 clones, over 85% seen once. CDR1 is SNHLY and CDR2 is FYNNEI in the germline V gene. There are 17 residues in the CDR3. With V trimmed by 5 bases and J by 1 base, 10 bases remained unmatched. About this clone: What it binds is unknown.

The sequence was obtained from an adult with an advanced solid tumor such as melanoma, head and neck, liver or kidney cancer. The chain employs TRBV2 and TRBJ2-3; 9 bases match TRBD2. Sequenced here: CD4+ or CD8+ T cells sorted from blood, sampled in a trial of the OX40 agonist ivuxolimab. The CDR3 sequence: CASSWDSRLAGTDTQYF. CDR3 bases: TGTGCCAGCAGTTGGGACAGTCGACTAGCGGGCACAGATACGCAGTATTTT.